Given below is one T cell receptor (beta chain) in context. Seattle patients were enrolled while actively infected and followed longitudinally. The sample belongs to a study of blood T cell repertoires in COVID-19. Looking at the study overall: The United States, Italy and Spain provided the acute and convalescent COVID-19 samples.

The CDR3 sequence is 16 residues long. The V gene end was trimmed by 1 base and the J gene end by 5 bases; junction bases not matched to a gene: 10. Germline CDR1 reads GTSNPN; CDR2 reads SVGIG (reference sequence). Methods used by the authors: Researchers report that nucleated cell counts were estimated from reference gene primer amplification. Some clones are missing from TCRdb's copy, which holds only in-frame ones; the method was immunoSEQ multiplex PCR. V, J and clone size reflect that table, while D and trimming were determined from the DNA. The table has just over 350,000 clones, about 86% seen once.

This receptor was taken from a woman aged 60-75 years with COVID-19, enrolled during active disease. The V and J genes are TRBV30 and TRBJ2-1; 8 nucleotides match TRBD1. Material for sequencing was peripheral blood. The CDR3 loop is CAWSGRLGTGNNEQFF. The CDR3 DNA reads as TGTGCCTGGAGTGGGAGGTTAGGGACAGGCAACAATGAGCAGTTCTTC.